The 20 T cell receptor beta chains below all came from one sample that was sequenced in a study of T cells after posttransplantation cyclophosphamide. Busulfan-fludarabine conditioning, marrow transplant, and cyclophosphamide on days +3 and +4 were administered. TCRdb keeps only in-frame clones here, not all; method: immunoSEQ multiplex PCR. The data show fewer than 6,000 clones, about 72% seen once. Specimen: PBMCs, collected 362 days after allogeneic stem cell transplant with posttransplant cyclophosphamide. The receptors were gathered from a male patient between 60 and 69 years old who received an allogeneic stem cell transplant from an unrelated donor, was CMV-positive, and had acute GVHD only. Some T cells may possibly be graft donor cells.

This chain connects TRBV27 to TRBJ2-1, with D perhaps TRBD1 (5 bases). Germline CDR1 and CDR2: MNHEY and SMNVEV (reference sequence). The CDR3 has 14 residues. Trimming took 5 bases from V and 9 from J, leaving 17 bases between them. Here the CDR3 reads CASSRTTVGPEQFF. The DNA for the CDR3 is TGTGCCAGCAGTCGGACAACGGTGGGGCCTGAGCAGTTCTTC.

The V gene is TRBV27, the J gene TRBJ2-7, with D perhaps TRBD2 (7 bases). The CDR3 is 15 residues long. Per the germline V gene, CDR1 is MNHEY and CDR2 is SMNVEV (reference sequence). V shed 5 bases and J shed 5 bases, with 19 bases lying between them. The CDR3 loop reads CASSGGAGRGHEQYF. In nucleotides, the CDR3 is TGTGCCAGCAGTGGGGGGGCAGGGCGGGGCCACGAGCAGTACTTC.

The chain has TRBV28 and TRBJ1-2; possible D gene TRBD1, 5 bases. Germline lookup yields CDR1 MDHEN and CDR2 SYDVKM. V was trimmed by 6 bases and J by 8 bases, leaving 13 bases between them. CDR3 length: 12 residues. CDR3 DNA: TGTGCCAGCAGCCTGGGGGGAAGAGGCTACACCTTC. It codes for CASSLGGRGYTF.

The chain recombines TRBV7-9 with TRBJ2-7; 8 bases are a match to TRBD1. CDR3 length: 15 amino acids. Germline-derived CDR1 and CDR2 are SEHNR and FQNEAQ (reference sequence). V dropped 5 bases and J dropped 7; count of bases not matched to a gene: 13. CDR3 region: CASSPYQDRAGEQYF. CDR3 DNA: TGTGCCAGCAGCCCGTACCAGGACAGGGCAGGAGAGCAGTACTTC.

The rearrangement joins TRBV6-4 to TRBJ2-2; a possible D gene is TRBD2 (6 bases). The CDR3 is 14 residues long. Germline V lookup: CDR1 MRHNA, CDR2 SNTAGT. The germline V and J ends were trimmed by 3 bases and 4 bases, with 9 bases remaining between them. As DNA, the CDR3 is TGTGCCAGCAGTGAACTAGCCGGCACCGGGGAGCTGTTTTTT. Translation gives CASSELAGTGELFF.

Comment on this clone: The junction departs from the called germline gene at one end, perhaps through a read error. At the DNA level, this CDR3 is encoded by other sequences in the same sample as well. The V and J genes are TRBV6-6 and TRBJ1-2; D unclear. CDR1 MNHNY and CDR2 SVGAGI come from the germline V gene (reference sequence). The CDR3 is 15 amino acids. Written as DNA, the CDR3 is TGTGCCAGCAGTTACGGTAGCAGCCTAAACTATGGCTACACCTTT. Translation: CASSYGSSLNYGYTF.

Notes on this clone: Distinct nucleotide sequences in the sample also encode this CDR3. The chain joins TRBV6-1 to TRBJ1-6; D call uncertain. The CDR3 is made up of 15 amino acids. Trimming removed 0 bases from V and 9 bases from J, with 12 bases in between. Germline values: CDR1 MNHNS, CDR2 SASEGT. CDR3 nucleotide sequence: TGTGCCAGCAGTGAAGCGGCCGGTAGGAGTTCACCCCTCCACTTT. It translates to CASSEAAGRSSPLHF.

V is TRBV21-1 and J is TRBJ1-1; the tabulated D call, TRBD1, remains unverified against the DNA. TRBV21-1 is an annotated pseudogene. CDR3 length: 16 amino acids. CDR3 sequence (DNA): TGTGCCAGCAGCAAATCGCCTGACAGGGGGCTCACTGAAGCTTTCTTT. Amino acid sequence: CASSKSPDRGLTEAFF.

This clone was counted only a few times. The J gene is TRBJ2-2, the V gene TRBV5-1; D might be TRBD1 (8 bases). The CDR3 has 15 residues. Germline CDR1 is SGHRS and CDR2 is YFSETQ. Trimming pared 5 bases from V and 2 bases from J, leaving 13 bases between. The CDR3 reads CASSTGGANTGELFF. CDR3 DNA: TGCGCCAGCAGTACAGGGGGGGCCAACACCGGGGAGCTGTTTTTT.

The rearrangement links TRBV11-3 to TRBJ1-1, with a tentative D call TRBD1 (5 bases). The CDR3 has 13 residues. The germline CDR1 and CDR2 sequences are SGHNT and YENEEA. Trimming shortened V by 2 bases and J by 11 bases, and 15 bases separated the two germline ends. The CDR3 spells CASSLRRDVNAFF. CDR3 DNA: TGTGCCAGCAGCTTAAGGAGGGACGTGAACGCTTTCTTT.

This CDR3 reads CSADRQGVNYGYTF. DNA of the CDR3: TGCAGCGCCGATCGGCAGGGGGTTAACTATGGCTACACCTTC. The rearrangement joins TRBV29-1 to TRBJ1-2; TRBD1 aligns across 7 bases. V lost 7 bases, J lost 1 base, and 9 bases stayed unmatched. Germline-derived CDR1 and CDR2 are SQVTM and ANQGSEA. The CDR3 has 14 amino acids.

V is TRBV27 and J is TRBJ1-2; the D is unclear. Germline CDR1 MNHEY, CDR2 SMNVEV (reference sequence). Trimming cost V 5 bases and J 1 base, with 5 bases left between them. The CDR3 contains 12 residues. The CDR3 reads CASSGNNYGYTF. The DNA for the CDR3 is TGTGCCAGCAGTGGCAATAACTATGGCTACACCTTC.

The genes are TRBV15 and TRBJ2-7; TRBD1 might be the D (6 bases). The germline V gene encodes CDR1 LNHNV and CDR2 YYDKDF (reference sequence). The V end was cut by 0 bases, the J end by 0 bases, with 9 bases between. The CDR3 is made up of 15 amino acids. Written as DNA, the CDR3 is TGTGCCACCAGCAGAGAAGGGACATCCTCCTACGAGCAGTACTTC. Amino acid sequence: CATSREGTSSYEQYF.

The chain combines TRBV29-1 with TRBJ2-3, with TRBD2 matching over 12 bases. Germline values: CDR1 SQVTM, CDR2 ANQGSEA. Trimming at V came to 4 bases and at J to 0 bases, leaving 8 bases not matched to a gene. The CDR3 is made up of 17 amino acids. CDR3 bases: TGCAGCGTTGTCGAACTAGCGGGAGGCTCTAGCACAGATACGCAGTATTTT. Protein sequence: CSVVELAGGSSTDTQYF.

In this sample, this clone turned up once. The rearrangement links TRBV29-1 to TRBJ2-3, with D perhaps matching TRBD1 (6 bases). The germline gives CDR1 SQVTM, CDR2 ANQGSEA. Trimming took 6 bases from V and 2 from J, leaving 18 bases between them. This CDR3 has 15 amino acids. CDR3 loop: CSVAGTSRTTDTQYF. Here the CDR3 DNA reads TGCAGCGTAGCCGGGACATCTAGGACCACAGATACGCAGTATTTT.

This chain connects TRBV11-2 to TRBJ2-2; 9 bases line up with TRBD1. Trimming at V came to 2 bases and at J to 5 bases, leaving 6 bases not matched to a gene. This CDR3 spans 16 amino acids. The germline gives CDR1 SGHAT, CDR2 FQNNGV. CDR3 bases: TGTGCCAGCAGCTTAAAGGGACAGGGTAGAACCGGGGAGCTGTTTTTT. Its protein is CASSLKGQGRTGELFF.

The rearrangement joins TRBV18 to TRBJ1-1, with D hard to call. V lost 3 bases to trimming and J lost 1 base, with 9 bases between them. Looked up from germline, CDR1 is KGHSH and CDR2 is LQKENI. This CDR3 is built from 14 residues. The CDR3 DNA reads as TGTGCCAGCTCACCTCCTAGTACGAACACTGAAGCTTTCTTT. As protein: CASSPPSTNTEAFF.

The genes are TRBV7-3 and TRBJ1-1; no clear D gene. CDR1 SGHTA and CDR2 FQGTGA come from the germline V gene. V shed 5 bases and J shed 1 base, with 14 bases lying between them. The CDR3 runs 15 residues. CDR3 nucleotide sequence: TGTGCCAGCAGCACGTCCGGACTCACGAACACTGAAGCTTTCTTT. This sequence encodes CASSTSGLTNTEAFF.

This clone was counted between two and nine times. The chain recombines TRBV7-2 with TRBJ1-1; D may be TRBD1 (6 bases). The CDR3 is 14 amino acids. CDR1 SGHTA and CDR2 FQGNSA come from the germline V gene. V lost 3 bases to trimming and J lost 5 bases, with 13 bases between them. Here the CDR3 reads CASSLGGRRTEAFF. DNA for the CDR3: TGTGCCAGCAGCTTGGGGGGGCGGAGGACTGAAGCTTTCTTT.

The chain recombines TRBV28 with TRBJ1-2; the D is unclear. Germline values: CDR1 MDHEN, CDR2 SYDVKM. Between the trimmed V and J ends, which lost 7 bases and 8 bases, there was a span of 11 bases. The CDR3 runs to 11 residues. CDR3 bases: TGTGCCAGCACCGGAGGGCGCGGCTACACCTTC. Translating gives CASTGGRGYTF.